The entry that follows covers one TCR beta chain sequence. This sample was included in a study of blood T cell repertoires in COVID-19. For the study at large: The samples span acute and convalescent COVID-19 from the United States, Italy and Spain. The analysed material was cDNA or gDNA that came from T cells, B-cell-depleted T cells, or PBMCs.

CDR1 and CDR2 from the germline V gene are LGHNT and FRNRAP. V was trimmed by 6 bases and J by 4 bases, leaving 12 bases between them. The CDR3 length is 13 residues. How the authors handled the data: Reference gene primer amplification in the assay estimated nucleated cell counts. The method was immunoSEQ multiplex PCR; TCRdb's version includes in-frame clones alone and lacks a portion of them. The V and J calls and clone size come from that table; D and trimming were worked out from the DNA. The data contain around 300,000 clones, roughly 86% of them singletons. The study recruited people aged roughly 18 to 89 years across around 24 US areas.

The V gene is TRBV12-5, the J gene TRBJ1-2; a possible D gene is TRBD1 (5 bases). The sample taken for sequencing was PBMCs or T cells enriched from blood (not recorded which). This TCR derives from a woman between 18 and 30 years old who had recovered from COVID-19. CDR3 region: CASGSGLSYGYTF. The CDR3 DNA sequence: TGTGCTAGTGGCTCGGGACTGAGCTATGGCTACACCTTC.